This entry features one T cell receptor (beta chain) sequence. It lacks a known antigen. No quality values exist for individual bases; no much larger clone is one base distant. The method behind the library was PCR. The sequencing machine was an Illumina HiSeq 2500. To normalize quantification of the TCRbeta repertoire, the TCR libraries were built with molecular barcoding that relied on unique molecular identifiers. The raw public data were reprocessed by TCRdb itself: fastp quality trimming at Q25, MiXCR clonotype calling, in-frame beta chains only. Each entry is one CDR3 protein sequence, shown with its most common DNA and genes. This sample is represented by 640,000 or so distinct CDR3 sequences; 16% of them were singletons. Together, the top ten hold approximately 1% of the sample. V loses 4 bases at its end and J loses 4 bases; junction bases beyond the gene matches: 8. From a lookup of the germline V gene, CDR1 and CDR2 are MGHRA and YSYEKL. From its cysteine to its phenylalanine, the CDR3 spans 15 amino acids. The read is trimmed to its CDR3 DNA, 45 bases read in frame from base 1.

The data stem from a study of T-cell reconstitution after alpha-beta-depleted transplantation in children (TCRdb year 2016). Regarding the research as a whole: T-cell immune reconstitution after TCRalphabeta/CD19-depleted allogeneic hematopoietic cell transplantation in children was quantitatively tracked in the study by means of TCR repertoire profiling.

This TCR was sampled from a human donor who donated a stem cell graft to a child with acute myeloid leukemia. The chain is made from TRBV4-1 and TRBJ1-2; 8 of the junction bases match TRBD1. The input for sequencing was PBMCs from the stem cell graft donor, taken from the stem cell graft. The encoded CDR3 is CASSRPGTGSYGYTF. The bases are TGCGCCAGCAGCCGACCAGGGACAGGAAGCTATGGCTACACCTTC.